This T cell receptor beta chain emerged from a study of circulating and synovial CD4+ cells in juvenile arthritis. TCRdb's table, derived via immunoSEQ multiplex PCR, lists solely in-frame clones and lacks some. The table shows some 35,000 clones, with about 94% occurring only once. A word on this clone: No antigen is known for it.

Study conclusions and caveats: Bulk blood CD4 samples held at least an order of magnitude more or fewer genomes than CPL.

Germline-derived CDR1 and CDR2 are LNHNV and YYDKDF (reference sequence). The CDR3 is 12 residues long. V was pared by 0 bases and J by 8 bases, with 7 bases between. The sample taken for sequencing was CD4+ T cells from blood. The TCR was taken from a human donor with juvenile idiopathic arthritis. V and J are TRBV15 and TRBJ1-1, with D possibly matching TRBD1 (5 bases). CDR3: CATSRDGAEAFF. The CDR3 nucleotides read TGTGCCACCAGCAGAGATGGGGCGGAAGCTTTCTTT.